Below are 6 T cell receptor beta chains sequenced from a single sample in a study of blood T cell repertoires in COVID-19. The assay was immunoSEQ multiplex PCR, and TCRdb's table has in-frame clones only and misses some. The sample yields about 33,000 clones, about 85% seen once. The sequencing input was peripheral blood. These receptor sequences come from a man in his 70s with acute or convalescent COVID-19.

The V call is TRBV29-1, the J call TRBJ1-1; 10 bases match TRBD1. Per the germline V gene, CDR1 is SQVTM and CDR2 is ANQGSEA. This CDR3 has 13 residues. The ends lost 4 bases at V and 4 bases at J; junction bases unmatched: 3. The CDR3: CSVGQGAGTEAFF. In nucleotides, the CDR3 is TGCAGCGTTGGACAGGGGGCTGGCACTGAAGCTTTCTTT.

This sequence joins TRBV28 and TRBJ2-7; TRBD2 aligns across 7 bases. V dropped 5 bases and J dropped 2; count of bases not matched to a gene: 6. CDR3 length equals 14 residues. CDR1 is MDHEN, CDR2 SYDVKM, per germline. The CDR3 region has the DNA TGTGCCAGCAGTGAGGCGGGAGCCACCTACGAGCAGTACTTC. Protein: CASSEAGATYEQYF.

The chain links TRBV4-2 to TRBJ1-1; 11 bases agree with TRBD1. This CDR3 comprises 16 residues. The V gene end was trimmed by 0 bases and the J gene end by 1 base; junction bases not matched to a gene: 1. The germline gives CDR1 LGHNA, CDR2 YNFKEQ. As DNA, the CDR3 is TGTGCCAGCAGCCAAGATGGGACAGGGGGGAACACTGAAGCTTTCTTT. It yields the protein CASSQDGTGGNTEAFF.

The V and J genes are TRBV7-2 and TRBJ1-5; D ambiguous. CDR1 and CDR2 from the germline V gene are SGHTA and FQGNSA. V lost 1 base and J 5 bases, leaving 12 bases between the germline ends. The CDR3 runs to 15 residues. CDR3 DNA sequence: TGTGCCAGCAGCTTAGAGGCAGGTACCCATCAGCCCCAGCATTTT. This gives the protein CASSLEAGTHQPQHF. Full variable domain (remainder filled in from reference TRBV7-2 and TRBJ1-5): GAGVSQSPSNKVTEKGKDVELRCDPISGHTALYWYRQSLGQGLEFLIYFQGNSAPDKSGLPSDRFSAERTGGSVSTLTIQRTQQEDSAVYLCASSLEAGTHQPQHFGDGTRLSIL.

The V gene is TRBV7-9, the J gene TRBJ2-7; 7 bases align to TRBD1. Trimming took 6 bases from V and 1 from J; bases not matched to a gene: 18. Germline V gene lookup returns CDR1 SEHNR and CDR2 FQNEAQ (reference sequence). The CDR3 length is 18 residues. The chain's CDR3 is CASSSPGQIPLESYEQYF. CDR3 nucleotides: TGTGCCAGCAGTTCCCCGGGACAGATTCCCCTTGAATCCTACGAGCAGTACTTC.

The V and J genes are TRBV4-3 and TRBJ1-5; D gene ambiguous. V was trimmed by 0 bases and J by 2 bases, leaving 5 bases between them. The CDR3 runs 14 residues. The germline gives CDR1 LGHNA, CDR2 YSLEER. CDR3 protein: CASSQDEGNQPQHF. CDR3 coding DNA: TGCGCCAGCAGCCAAGATGAGGGCAATCAGCCCCAGCATTTT.